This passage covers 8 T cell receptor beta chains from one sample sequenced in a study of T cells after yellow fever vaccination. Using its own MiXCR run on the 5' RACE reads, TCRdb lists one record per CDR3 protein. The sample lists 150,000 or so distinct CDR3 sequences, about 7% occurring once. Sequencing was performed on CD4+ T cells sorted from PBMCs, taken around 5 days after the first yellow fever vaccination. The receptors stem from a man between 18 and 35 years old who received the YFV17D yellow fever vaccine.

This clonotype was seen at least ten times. The CDR3 region has the DNA TGCGCCAGCAGCTTGGCCGTTGGGAACACTGAAGCTTTCTTT. Its protein is CASSLAVGNTEAFF. The V call is TRBV5-1, the J call TRBJ1-1; D is uncertain. The CDR3 loop spans 14 amino acids. Germline assignment: CDR1 SGHRS and CDR2 YFSETQ. The V and J ends lost 0 bases and 1 base respectively, with 7 bases between them.

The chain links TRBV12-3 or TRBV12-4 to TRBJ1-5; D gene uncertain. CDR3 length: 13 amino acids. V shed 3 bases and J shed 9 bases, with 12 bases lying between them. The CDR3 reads CASSLEELGPQHF. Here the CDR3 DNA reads TGTGCCAGCAGTTTGGAGGAATTGGGGCCCCAGCATTTT.

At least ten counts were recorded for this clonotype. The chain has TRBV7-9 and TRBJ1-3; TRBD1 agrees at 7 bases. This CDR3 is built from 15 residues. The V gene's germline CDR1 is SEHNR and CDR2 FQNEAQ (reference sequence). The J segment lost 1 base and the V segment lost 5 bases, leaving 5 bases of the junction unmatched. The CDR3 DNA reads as TGTGCCAGCAGCCTAAAGGGACAGTCTGGAAACACCATATATTTT. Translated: CASSLKGQSGNTIYF.

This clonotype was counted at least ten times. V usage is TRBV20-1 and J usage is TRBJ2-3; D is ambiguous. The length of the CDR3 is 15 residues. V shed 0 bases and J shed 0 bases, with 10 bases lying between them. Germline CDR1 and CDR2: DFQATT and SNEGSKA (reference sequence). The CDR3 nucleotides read TGCAGTGCTAGAGATCCTAAACGCAGCACAGATACGCAGTATTTT. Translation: CSARDPKRSTDTQYF.

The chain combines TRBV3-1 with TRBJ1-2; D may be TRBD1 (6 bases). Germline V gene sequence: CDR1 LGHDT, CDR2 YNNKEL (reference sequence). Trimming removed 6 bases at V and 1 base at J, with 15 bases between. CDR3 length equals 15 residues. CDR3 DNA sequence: TGTGCCAGCAGTCGGACAGATCCGAATAACTATGGCTACACCTTC. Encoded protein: CASSRTDPNNYGYTF.

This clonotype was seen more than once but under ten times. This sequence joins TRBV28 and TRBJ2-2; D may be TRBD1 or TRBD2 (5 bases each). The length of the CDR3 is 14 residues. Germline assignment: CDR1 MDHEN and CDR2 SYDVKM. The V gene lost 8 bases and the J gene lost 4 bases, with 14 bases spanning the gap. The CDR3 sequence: CASRRVGGTGELFF. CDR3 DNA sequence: TGTGCCAGCCGCAGGGTCGGAGGCACCGGGGAGCTGTTTTTT.

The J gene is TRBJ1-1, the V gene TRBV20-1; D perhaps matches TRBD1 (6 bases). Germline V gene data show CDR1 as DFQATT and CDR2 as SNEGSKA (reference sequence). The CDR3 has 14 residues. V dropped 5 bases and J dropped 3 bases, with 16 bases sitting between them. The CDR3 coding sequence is TGCAGTGCTCTAATGGGGGCCCAGTACACTGAAGCTTTCTTT. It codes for CSALMGAQYTEAFF.

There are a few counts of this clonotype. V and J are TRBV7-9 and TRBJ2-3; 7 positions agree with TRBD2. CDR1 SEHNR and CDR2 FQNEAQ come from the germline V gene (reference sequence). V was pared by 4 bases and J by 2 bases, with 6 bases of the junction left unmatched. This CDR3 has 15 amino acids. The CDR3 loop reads CASSSGRGNTDTQYF. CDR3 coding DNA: TGTGCCAGCAGCTCGGGGCGGGGGAACACAGATACGCAGTATTTT.